The text below deals with one T cell receptor (beta chain). The sample's time point: pre-sensitization, week 0. Treatment described: therapeutic diphenylcyclopropenone sensitization with weekly scalp DPC. TCRdb independently ran MiXCR on the RACE reads; one entry per CDR3 protein. This table holds a few hundred thousand distinct CDR3 sequences, 8.6% found once. These data originate in a study of human T cells and chemical hapten exposure. Turning to the study itself: The study patch tested 0.01% DPC on the upper back and read results at 6 days.

This CDR3 is built from 14 residues. CDR1 is DFQATT and CDR2 is SNEGSKA in the germline V gene (reference sequence). Trimming removed 5 bases from V and 9 bases from J; junction bases left unmatched: 5. This receptor was obtained from a woman between 35 and 50 years old with alopecia areata. Some clones in this sample may be carry-over from other donors' samples. The chain recombines TRBV20-1 with TRBJ2-1; 15 positions agree with TRBD2. Sequences were derived from whole blood, sampled in connection with sensitization to the hapten diphenylcyclopropenone (DPC). CDR3 sequence (DNA): TGCAGTGCTCCGGGACTAGCGGGAGGCCGTGAGCAGTTCTTC. Translated: CSAPGLAGGREQFF.